The clone carrying this TCR beta chain was counted ten times or more. As yet, its antigen is unknown. This CDR3 has 16 amino acids. Germline trimming cut 7 bases from V and 3 bases from J; bases unmatched to any gene: 12. Germline lookup yields CDR1 MNHEY and CDR2 SMNVEV (reference sequence). TCRdb independently ran MiXCR on the 5' RACE reads; one entry per CDR3 protein. The sample carries 450,000 to 650,000 distinct CDR3 sequences, approximately 14% recorded once. The sample originates from a study of identical twins. Study-level findings and limits: Researchers reported weaker excess twin sharing in beta out-of-frame sequences.

This sample also appeared in a second study, on yellow fever vaccine responses in identical twins. That source adds: Each twin's T cell response to the vaccine was reported to look partly convergent and partly personalized.

The V gene is TRBV27, the J gene TRBJ2-4; the match to TRBD1 covers 7 bases. This clonotype was obtained from a woman aged 18-29 years in good health. The sample taken for sequencing was CD4+ T cells sorted from blood. The CDR3 sequence is CASIFTYQGVKNIQYF. The CDR3 bases are TGTGCCAGCATTTTTACGTACCAGGGGGTCAAAAACATTCAGTACTTC.